This TCR beta chain emerged from a study of blood T cells in healthy people across ages. Study results and caveats: Per million T cells, TCR beta diversity dropped about linearly as age rose.

Germline V gives CDR1 KGHDR, CDR2 SFDVKD. V was shortened by 2 bases and J by 6 bases, with 16 bases between the two germline ends. The CDR3 spans 16 residues. About this clonotype itself: No antigen is known for it.

A second PCR, run for roughly 7 to 12 cycles, used a sample-barcoded 5' primer plus a J-beta primer mix. Every cDNA molecule bore a tag from a template-switch adaptor containing 12 random nucleotides. TCRdb itself ran the 5' RACE reads through MiXCR, one entry per CDR3 protein. This sample carries some 1.7 million distinct CDR3 sequences, approximately 30% of them seen once, and the ten largest clones take 7% to 9%. Every donor contributed around 10 milliliters of peripheral blood by blood draw. Each sample provided at least 6 micrograms of extracted total RNA. The chain couples TRBV24-1 to TRBJ2-1; D could derive from TRBD1 or TRBD2 (5 bases each). This receptor was taken from a woman between 25 and 40 years old in good health. The specimen was blood. Here the CDR3 reads CATSDSPGPGPNEQFF. The CDR3, as DNA: TGTGCCACCAGTGATTCCCCGGGACCAGGACCCAATGAGCAGTTCTTC.